This T cell receptor beta chain emerged from a study of regulatory T cells in long-lasting Graves disease. The authors built TCR beta libraries using iRepertoire HTBI primers and Arm-PCR of CDR3 regions. TCRdb processed the multiplex PCR reads anew with MiXCR; each CDR3 protein has one entry. The sample gives 400,000 to 550,000 distinct CDR3 sequences, around 14% of which show up once; around 17% is in the top ten. The germline gives CDR1 SGHAT, CDR2 FQNNGV. The CDR3 has 16 amino acids. The J segment lost 4 bases and the V segment lost 8 bases, leaving 9 bases of the junction unmatched. This clonotype was counted many times. As to time point: newly diagnosed GD, antithyroid drugs for less than 3 months. Isolated PBMC RNA provided the starting material for the TCR library. These records were also assigned to another study, of T cells in Graves' hyperthyroidism and ophthalmopathy.

The rearrangement uses TRBV11-2 and TRBJ2-3; TRBD2 aligns across 13 bases. This material consisted of peripheral blood mononuclear cells (PBMCs), taken at new diagnosis, from a patient treated with antithyroid drugs. The receptor was isolated from a woman in her 30s with Graves disease. In DNA form, the CDR3 reads TGTGCCAGCTCCCCCCGGACTAGCGGGAGCCCAGATACGCAGTATTTT. Its protein product is CASSPRTSGSPDTQYF.